This is a list of T cell receptor beta chains from one sample in a study of blood T cell repertoires in COVID-19. Data came from immunoSEQ multiplex PCR; TCRdb stores just in-frame clones and leaves some out. This table holds under 60,000 clones, 85% to 90% found once. Input material: peripheral blood. The receptor source for this set is a woman aged 60-75 years with COVID-19, enrolled during active disease. Each CDR3 is given with its conserved first and last residue. The D gene is left open where the match is weak. Rows give clone size only sometimes, using once, few, many, or a class for an expanded clone.

clone_size d_call j_call v_call cdr3_nt cdr3_aa
. . TRBJ2-7 TRBV11-1 TGTGCCAGCAGCTTACTGGCTTCAAACTACGAGCAGTACTTC CASSLLASNYEQYF
. . TRBJ1-1 TRBV13 TGTGCCAGCAGCCGAGAGGTCACTGAAGCTTTCTTT CASSREVTEAFF
. . TRBJ2-1 TRBV24-1 TGTGCCACCAGTGATTTAAGGCAGGGCTATGAGCAGTTCTTC CATSDLRQGYEQFF
. . TRBJ1-4 TRBV2 TGTGCCAGCAAAGGGGACACAACTAATGAAAAACTGTTTTTT CASKGDTTNEKLFF
. TRBD1 TRBJ2-7 TRBV5-1 TGCGCCAGCAGCGGACGACAGGGGAACTACGAGCAGTACTTC CASSGRQGNYEQYF
few TRBD2 TRBJ2-5 TRBV7-3 TGTGCCAGCAGCTTATCCGGCAGCGGGGTGGAGACCCAGTACTTC CASSLSGSGVETQYF
few TRBD1 TRBJ2-2 TRBV6-5 TGTGCCAGCAGCCTACAGGGGGCAGCCGGGGAGCTGTTTTTT CASSLQGAAGELFF
few . TRBJ1-1 TRBV19 TGTGCCAGTAGCCGAATCGACAGTAACACTGAAGCTTTCTTT CASSRIDSNTEAFF
. TRBD2 TRBJ2-5 TRBV27 TGTGCCAGCAGTTTATCCCTAGCGGGTCGACAAGAGACCCAGTACTTC CASSLSLAGRQETQYF
few TRBD1 TRBJ2-1 TRBV4-1 TGCGCCAGCAGCCTCACACTCGGACAGGGCGGAAAGCAGTTCTTC CASSLTLGQGGKQFF
. TRBD1 TRBJ2-1 TRBV10-3 TGTGCCATCAGTGCAAATTCGGACAGGGGGATCGGTGGTGAGCAGTTCTTC CAISANSDRGIGGEQFF
. TRBD1 TRBJ2-1 TRBV7-9 TGTGCCAGCAGCCCGATACCCGGACAGGGGGCCTACAATGAGCAGTTCTTC CASSPIPGQGAYNEQFF
few . TRBJ1-2 TRBV6-1 TGTGCCAGCAGTGAAATAGGAGGGTCCTACTATGGCTACACCTTC CASSEIGGSYYGYTF
once TRBD2 TRBJ2-7 TRBV19 TGTGCCAGTAGTATCGGACTAGCGGGAGTCGGATACGAGCAGTACTTC CASSIGLAGVGYEQYF
. . TRBJ2-5 TRBV2 TGTGCCAGCAGCGGCATAGGGGTTGGGACCCAGTACTTC CASSGIGVGTQYF
. . TRBJ1-4 TRBV6-5 TGTGCCAGCAGGAGGACTATGGGTGAAAAACTGTTTTTT CASRRTMGEKLFF
. TRBD1 TRBJ2-1 TRBV30 TGTGCCTGGAGTGCAGGGGGAGTGACCTACAATGAGCAGTTCTTC CAWSAGGVTYNEQFF
once . TRBJ1-5 TRBV7-2 TGTGCCAGCAGCTTAGGGACAGCTTATAGCAATCAGCCCCAGCATTTT CASSLGTAYSNQPQHF
. . TRBJ1-1 TRBV7-3 TGTGCCAGCAGCTCCAATGTGGGGGGAACTGAAGCTTTCTTT CASSSNVGGTEAFF
. . TRBJ1-6 TRBV27 TGTGCCAGCAGTCTAACGGGACTCCCGGCACCCCTCCACTTT CASSLTGLPAPLHF
. TRBD2 TRBJ2-5 TRBV6-5 TGTGCCAGCAGCGGAGGGGAGGGGACCCAGTACTTC CASSGGEGTQYF
. . TRBJ1-5 TRBV28 TGTGCCAGCAGTTTATCCCCGGGGTATAGCAATCAGCCCCAGCATTTT CASSLSPGYSNQPQHF
. . TRBJ1-1 TRBV30 TGTGCCTGGAGACAGGAGTGGACTGAAGCTTTCTTT CAWRQEWTEAFF
once TRBD1 TRBJ1-2 TRBV19 TGTGCCAGTAGTATGTTCAGGGGGATAAGATATGGCTACACCTTC CASSMFRGIRYGYTF
. . TRBJ1-2 TRBV24-1 TGTGCCACCCAGAGCGAAGTTAACTATGGCTACACCTTC CATQSEVNYGYTF
. . TRBJ1-2 TRBV24-1 TGTGCCACCAGTGATTGGGGGACACAAGTAGGTGGCTACACCTTC CATSDWGTQVGGYTF
. . TRBJ2-7 TRBV3-1/TRBV3-2 TGTGCCAGCAGTCTTAGCTCCTACGAGCAGTACTTC CASSLSSYEQYF
. TRBD1 TRBJ1-1 TRBV6-4 TGTGCCAGCAGCTCACAGGGGGGCACTGAAGCTTTCTTT CASSSQGGTEAFF